The 23 T cell receptor beta chains below all came from one sample that was sequenced in a study of blood T cell repertoires in COVID-19. Produced via immunoSEQ multiplex PCR; TCRdb's table is partial and in-frame only. Of 190,000 or so clones detected, 80% to 90% appear once; the ten largest clones hold around 4.5%. The sample was PBMCs or T cells enriched from blood (not recorded which). These TCRs come from a woman aged 25 to 39 who had been exposed to COVID-19.

The CDR3 bases are TGTGCCAGCAGTTACTGGGCGATGAACACTGAAGCTTTCTTT. Translated: CASSYWAMNTEAFF. This sequence joins TRBV6-5 and TRBJ1-1; D is uncertain. In germline, CDR1 is MNHEY, CDR2 SVGAGI. CDR3 length equals 14 residues. V was trimmed by 1 base and J by 0 bases, leaving 6 bases between them.

CDR3 sequence: CASSVVQGAREKLFF. The CDR3 bases are TGTGCCAGCAGTGTAGTACAGGGGGCTAGGGAAAAACTGTTTTTT. The V call is TRBV2, the J call TRBJ1-4, with 9 bases matching TRBD1. The CDR3 spans 15 residues. Germline V gene sequence: CDR1 SNHLY, CDR2 FYNNEI. V gave up 4 bases and J gave up 8 bases; unmatched junction bases: 8.

This clone was found once. V usage is TRBV30 and J usage is TRBJ1-2; 7 bases are shared with TRBD1. J gave up 1 base and V 7 bases, and 12 bases lay outside the gene matches. The germline gives CDR1 GTSNPN, CDR2 SVGIG (reference sequence). The CDR3 has 15 residues. For the CDR3, the DNA is TGTGCCTCTGGAGGAGGGGGCGCAGGTAACTATGGCTACACCTTC. Protein product: CASGGGGAGNYGYTF.

The rearrangement uses TRBV6-6 and TRBJ1-3; 7 nucleotides line up with TRBD1. The V gene's germline CDR1 is MNHNY and CDR2 SVGAGI (reference sequence). V was pared by 4 bases and J by 4 bases, with 10 bases of the junction left unmatched. This CDR3 contains 16 residues. The DNA of the CDR3 is TGTGCCAGCAGTTCACGGATTACAGGGGCCGGAAACACCATATATTTT. It codes for CASSSRITGAGNTIYF.

The V gene is TRBV2, the J gene TRBJ2-3; D may be TRBD1 (5 bases). Germline V lookup: CDR1 SNHLY, CDR2 FYNNEI. This CDR3 is built from 15 residues. V shed 4 bases and J shed 1 base, with 12 bases lying between them. CDR3 residues: CASSAQGLGTDTQYF. In nucleotides, the CDR3 is TGTGCCAGCAGTGCCCAGGGTCTCGGCACAGATACGCAGTATTTT.

The CDR3 loop is CASSPTSGSTDTQYF. The DNA for the CDR3 is TGTGCCAGCAGCCCAACGAGCGGTAGCACAGATACGCAGTATTTT. The chain is built from TRBV6-5 and TRBJ2-3; D possibly corresponds to TRBD2 (5 bases). CDR1 MNHEY and CDR2 SVGAGI come from the germline V gene. V gave up 6 bases and J gave up 0 bases, with 13 bases separating them. The CDR3 is made up of 15 amino acids.

In nucleotides, the CDR3 is TGTGCCAGCAGTTACTACGGACAGTCCTACGAGCAGTACTTC. Its protein product is CASSYYGQSYEQYF. The chain links TRBV6-5 to TRBJ2-7; D is possibly TRBD1 (6 bases). Trimming removed 1 base from V and 1 base from J, with 8 bases in between. The CDR3 is 14 amino acids. Looked up from germline, CDR1 is MNHEY and CDR2 is SVGAGI.

The chain uses TRBV28 and TRBJ1-2, with a weak D call TRBD1 (5 bases). Germline V gene sequence: CDR1 MDHEN, CDR2 SYDVKM. Trimming shortened V by 2 bases and J by 9 bases, and 10 bases separated the two germline ends. CDR3 length equals 12 residues. The CDR3 region is CASSLLGRSYTF. CDR3 nucleotide sequence: TGTGCCAGCAGTTTACTGGGGCGAAGCTACACCTTC.

Only a few counts were recorded for this clone. The CDR3 sequence: CASSPPLEGAKETQYF. CDR3 sequence (DNA): TGTGCCAGCAGTCCCCCCCTTGAGGGGGCTAAAGAGACCCAGTACTTC. V usage is TRBV28 and J usage is TRBJ2-5; 7 bases agree with TRBD1. V was pared by 5 bases and J by 3 bases, with 12 bases of the junction left unmatched. Germline CDR1 is MDHEN and CDR2 is SYDVKM. The CDR3 has 16 residues.

This clone was picked up one time. This chain links TRBV27 with TRBJ2-3; 11 nucleotides agree with TRBD2. CDR3 length equals 18 residues. Looked up from germline, CDR1 is MNHEY and CDR2 is SMNVEV (reference sequence). Trimming at V came to 5 bases and at J to 0 bases, leaving 10 bases not matched to a gene. The CDR3 spells CASSPLLTSGVSTDTQYF. CDR3 DNA sequence: TGTGCCAGCAGTCCCCTCCTGACTAGCGGGGTGAGCACAGATACGCAGTATTTT.

The CDR3 coding sequence is TGTGCCTGGAGACATGGGGACTGGAAATACGAGCAGTACTTC. Its translation is CAWRHGDWKYEQYF. The chain has TRBV30 and TRBJ2-7; TRBD2 might be the D (6 bases). Germline V gives CDR1 GTSNPN, CDR2 SVGIG (reference sequence). V was pared by 3 bases and J by 4 bases, with 16 bases between. CDR3 size: 14 residues.

The V gene is TRBV11-2, the J gene TRBJ2-7; 11 bases align to TRBD1. CDR3 length: 16 amino acids. Germline CDR1 is SGHAT and CDR2 is FQNNGV. V dropped 4 bases and J dropped 3; count of bases not matched to a gene: 8. CDR3 nucleotide sequence: TGTGCCAGCAGCTCCGTCCGGGACAGGGGGATCTACGAGCAGTACTTC. Residues: CASSSVRDRGIYEQYF.

This chain links TRBV6-5 with TRBJ1-1; 7 nucleotides match TRBD1. This CDR3 contains 13 residues. Unmatched junction bases numbered 4, after V lost 4 bases and J lost 5 bases. Looked up from germline, CDR1 is MNHEY and CDR2 is SVGAGI. The CDR3 loop reads CASSWDSGTEAFF. The CDR3 nucleotides read TGTGCCAGCAGTTGGGACAGTGGGACTGAAGCTTTCTTT.

The chain combines TRBV12-5 with TRBJ2-5, with 9 positions matching TRBD2. Trimming took 0 bases from V and 5 from J; bases not matched to a gene: 7. From germline, CDR1 is LGHNT and CDR2 FRNRAP. The CDR3 is 16 residues long. The CDR3 nucleotides read TGTGCTAGTGGTTTGGTATGGCGGGGGGGCCCCGAGACCCAGTACTTC. This encodes CASGLVWRGGPETQYF.

This clone was observed a few times. The gene calls are TRBV19 and TRBJ1-5, with D uncertain. V lost 1 base and J 4 bases, leaving 5 bases between the germline ends. The CDR3 covers 13 residues. Per germline, CDR1 LNHDA and CDR2 SQIVND (reference sequence). The CDR3 reads CASSIGVNQPQHF. The CDR3 DNA is TGTGCCAGTAGTATAGGAGTAAATCAGCCCCAGCATTTT.

V and J are TRBV7-2 and TRBJ2-2; TRBD2 matches 10 bases. Trimming took 4 bases from V and 7 from J; bases not matched to a gene: 9. CDR3 length: 16 residues. Germline lookup yields CDR1 SGHTA and CDR2 FQGNSA. The DNA of the CDR3 is TGTGCCAGCAGCTGGACCAGCGGGGGGGCCTTCGGGGAGCTGTTTTTT. Translating gives CASSWTSGGAFGELFF.

Written as DNA, the CDR3 is TGTGCCAACCACAGGGGGAACCTATACTACGAGCAGTACTTC. Translated: CANHRGNLYYEQYF. The J gene is TRBJ2-7, the V gene TRBV19, with TRBD1 identical over 8 bases. Trimming cost V 10 bases and J 3 bases; bases outside gene matches: 11. The CDR3 length is 14 residues. CDR1 is LNHDA, CDR2 SQIVND, per germline (reference sequence).

The chain couples TRBV30 to TRBJ1-1; 8 bases map to TRBD1. The CDR3 has 13 residues. The germline V gene has CDR1 GTSNPN and CDR2 SVGIG (reference sequence). With V trimmed by 2 bases and J by 3 bases, 2 bases remained unmatched. The CDR3 spells CAWSQGADTEAFF. The CDR3 nucleotides are TGTGCCTGGAGTCAGGGGGCGGACACTGAAGCTTTCTTT. Looking up the rest from reference TRBV30 and TRBJ1-1 gives the full variable domain: SQTIHQWPATLVQPVGSPLSLECTVEGTSNPNLYWYRQAAGRGLQLLFYSVGIGQISSEVPQNLSASRPQDRQFILSSKKLLLSDSGFYLCAWSQGADTEAFFGQGTRLTVV.

The rearrangement links TRBV19 to TRBJ2-1; D is undetermined. Trimming stripped 4 bases from V and 10 bases from J, with 17 bases between. CDR1 and CDR2 (germline): LNHDA, SQIVND (reference sequence). The CDR3 consists of 14 residues. CDR3 bases: TGTGCCAGTAGTAGAATAGAGGCCCGCGGCGAGCAGTTCTTC. It codes for CASSRIEARGEQFF.

As concerns this clone: The junction shows a germline mismatch at one end, possibly a read error. V usage is TRBV30 and J usage is TRBJ1-1, with a tentative D call TRBD1 (6 bases). This CDR3 is 11 amino acids long. From germline, CDR1 is GTSNPN and CDR2 SVGIG (reference sequence). CDR3 amino acids: CAWSVGEGGSF. The CDR3 DNA reads TGTGCCTGGAGTGTAGGAGAGGGGGGGTCGTTT.

The V call is TRBV9, the J call TRBJ2-7; possible D gene TRBD2, 5 bases. V was cut by 2 bases and J by 3 bases, with 12 bases left in between. This CDR3 spans 14 amino acids. Germline-derived CDR1 and CDR2 are SGDLS and YYNGEE. The CDR3 sequence: CASSVGASGYEQYF. As DNA, the CDR3 is TGTGCCAGCAGCGTGGGAGCGTCAGGCTACGAGCAGTACTTC. Combining the CDR3 with reference TRBV9 and TRBJ2-7 gives the whole variable domain DSGVTQTPKHLITATGQRVTLRCSPRSGDLSVYWYQQSLDQGLQFLIQYYNGEERAKGNILERFSAQQFPDLHSELNLSSLELGDSALYFCASSVGASGYEQYFGPGTRLTVT.

The V call is TRBV10-3, the J call TRBJ1-4; no clear D. The CDR3 is 16 residues long. Germline V gene lookup returns CDR1 ENHRY and CDR2 SYGVKD. Trimming took 5 bases from V and 0 from J, leaving 13 bases between them. The CDR3 spells CAISRTAAATNEKLFF. As DNA, the CDR3 is TGTGCCATCAGTCGTACCGCAGCGGCAACTAATGAAAAACTGTTTTTT.

This clone appeared a single time. This chain connects TRBV9 to TRBJ2-2, with 8 bases matching TRBD1. V dropped 4 bases and J dropped 5; count of bases not matched to a gene: 7. Looked up from germline, CDR1 is SGDLS and CDR2 is YYNGEE. There are 15 residues in the CDR3. The CDR3 coding sequence is TGTGCCAGCAGCATCGGACAGGGCCGGACCGGGGAGCTGTTTTTT. As protein: CASSIGQGRTGELFF.